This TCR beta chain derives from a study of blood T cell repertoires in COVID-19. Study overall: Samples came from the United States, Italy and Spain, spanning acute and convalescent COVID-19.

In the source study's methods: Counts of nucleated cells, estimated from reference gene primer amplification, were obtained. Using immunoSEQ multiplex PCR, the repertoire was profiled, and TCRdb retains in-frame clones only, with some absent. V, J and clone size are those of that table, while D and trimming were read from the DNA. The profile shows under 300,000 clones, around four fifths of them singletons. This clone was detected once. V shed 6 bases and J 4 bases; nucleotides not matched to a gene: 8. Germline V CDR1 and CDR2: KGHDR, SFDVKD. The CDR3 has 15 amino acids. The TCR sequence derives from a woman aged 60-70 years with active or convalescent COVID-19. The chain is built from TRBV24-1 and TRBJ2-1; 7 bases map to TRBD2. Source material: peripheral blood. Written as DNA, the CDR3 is TGTGCCACCAGTCCGACTAGCCTTATATACAATGAGCAGTTCTTC. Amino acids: CATSPTSLIYNEQFF.